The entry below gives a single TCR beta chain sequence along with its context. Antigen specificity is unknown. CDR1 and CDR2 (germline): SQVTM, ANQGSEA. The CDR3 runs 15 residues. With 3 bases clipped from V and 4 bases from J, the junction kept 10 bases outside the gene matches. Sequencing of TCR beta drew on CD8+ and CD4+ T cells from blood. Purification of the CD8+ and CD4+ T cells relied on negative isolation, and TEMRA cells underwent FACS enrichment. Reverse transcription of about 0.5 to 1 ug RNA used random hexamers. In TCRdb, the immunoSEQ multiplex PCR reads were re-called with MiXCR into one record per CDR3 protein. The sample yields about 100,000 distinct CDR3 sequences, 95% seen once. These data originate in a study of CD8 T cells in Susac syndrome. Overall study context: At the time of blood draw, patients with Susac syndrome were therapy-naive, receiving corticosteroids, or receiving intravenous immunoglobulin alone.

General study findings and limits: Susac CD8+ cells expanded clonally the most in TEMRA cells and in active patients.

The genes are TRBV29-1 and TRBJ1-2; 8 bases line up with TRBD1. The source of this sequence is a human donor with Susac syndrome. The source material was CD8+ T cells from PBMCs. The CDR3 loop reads CSVEVWQGATYGYTF. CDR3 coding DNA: TGCAGCGTTGAGGTGTGGCAGGGGGCGACCTATGGCTACACCTTC. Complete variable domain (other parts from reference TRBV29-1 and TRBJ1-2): SAVISQKPSRDICQRGTSLTIQCQVDSQVTMMFWYRQQPGQSLTLIATANQGSEATYESGFVIDKFPISRPNLTFSTLTVSNMSPEDSSIYLCSVEVWQGATYGYTFGSGTRLTVV.